These T cell receptor beta chains were read from a single sample in a study of CD8+CD57+ T cells in acquired aplastic anemia. TCRdb ran MiXCR on the reads and lists one entry per CDR3 protein. The table lists under 200,000 distinct CDR3 sequences, roughly 48% of them singletons. The sample taken for sequencing was sorted CD4+, CD8+, or CD8+CD57+ T cells (not recorded which) from PBMCs. Receptor source: a human donor with aplastic anemia. CDR3s include the opening cysteine and the closing phenylalanine or tryptophan. D genes are given only for firm matches.

d_call	v_call	j_call	cdr3_aa
.	TRBV19	TRBJ1-5	CASSITPNNQPQHF
.	TRBV12-5	TRBJ1-6	CASGLYGNSPLHF
.	TRBV25-1	TRBJ2-1	CASSESRTDLGYEQFF
.	TRBV20-1	TRBJ2-7	CSARDYSSYEQYF
.	TRBV5-6	TRBJ1-2	CASSPGRDVFYGYTF
.	TRBV4-3	TRBJ1-2	CASSQDSRFGYTF
TRBD1	TRBV7-9	TRBJ1-1	CASSIPGGTEAFF
TRBD1	TRBV24-1	TRBJ2-2	CATSWPGQGTTGELFF
.	TRBV3-1	TRBJ2-5	CASSQDGTRKETQYF
TRBD2	TRBV7-8	TRBJ2-1	CASRTGTSGINEQFF
.	TRBV11-1	TRBJ2-7	CASSSLDGLSTASSYEQYF
.	TRBV20-1	TRBJ1-1	CSARDPWWEAFF
.	TRBV28	TRBJ2-7	CASRPGVGSYEQYF
TRBD1	TRBV12-5	TRBJ2-2	CASGLAPRQGKEAGELFF